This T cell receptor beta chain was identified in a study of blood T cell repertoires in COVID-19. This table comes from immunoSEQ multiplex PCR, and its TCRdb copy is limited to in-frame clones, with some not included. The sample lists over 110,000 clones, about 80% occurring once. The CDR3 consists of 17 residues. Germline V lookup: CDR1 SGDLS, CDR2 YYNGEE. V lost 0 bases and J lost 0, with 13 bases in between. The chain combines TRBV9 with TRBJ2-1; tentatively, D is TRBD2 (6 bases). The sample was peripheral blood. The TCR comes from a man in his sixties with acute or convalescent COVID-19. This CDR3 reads CASSVAGGLSSYNEQFF. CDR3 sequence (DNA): TGTGCCAGCAGCGTAGCTGGAGGGCTTAGCTCCTACAATGAGCAGTTCTTC.